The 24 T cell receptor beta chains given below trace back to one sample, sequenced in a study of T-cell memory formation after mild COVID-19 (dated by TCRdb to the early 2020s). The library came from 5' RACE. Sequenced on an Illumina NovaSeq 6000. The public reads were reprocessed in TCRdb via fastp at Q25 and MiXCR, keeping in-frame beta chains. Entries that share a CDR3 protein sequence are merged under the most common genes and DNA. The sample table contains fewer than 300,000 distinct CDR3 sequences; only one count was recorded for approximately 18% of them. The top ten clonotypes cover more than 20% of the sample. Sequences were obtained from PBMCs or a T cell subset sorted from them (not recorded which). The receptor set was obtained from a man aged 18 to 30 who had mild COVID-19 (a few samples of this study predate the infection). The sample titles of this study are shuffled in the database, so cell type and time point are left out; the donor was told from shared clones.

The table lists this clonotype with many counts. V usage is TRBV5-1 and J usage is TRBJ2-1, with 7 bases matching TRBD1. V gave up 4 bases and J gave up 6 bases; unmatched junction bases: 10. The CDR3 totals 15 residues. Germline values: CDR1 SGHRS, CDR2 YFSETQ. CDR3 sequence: CASSQRQGRSNEQFF. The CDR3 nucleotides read TGCGCCAGCAGCCAGAGACAGGGTAGAAGCAATGAGCAGTTCTTC.

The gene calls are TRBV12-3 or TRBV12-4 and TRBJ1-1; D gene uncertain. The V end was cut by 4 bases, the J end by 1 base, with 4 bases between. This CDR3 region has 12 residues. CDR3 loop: CASSWQNTEAFF. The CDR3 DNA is TGTGCCAGCAGTTGGCAGAACACTGAAGCTTTCTTT.

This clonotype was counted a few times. CDR3 nucleotide sequence: TGTGCCACTGACGGGACAGAATATTTTTCTGACACTGAAGCTTTCTTT. This gives the protein CATDGTEYFSDTEAFF. The V and J genes are TRBV24-1 and TRBJ1-1, with 7 bases matching TRBD1. V gave up 10 bases and J gave up 3 bases; unmatched junction bases: 16. The CDR3 sequence is 16 residues long. Germline V gives CDR1 KGHDR, CDR2 SFDVKD.

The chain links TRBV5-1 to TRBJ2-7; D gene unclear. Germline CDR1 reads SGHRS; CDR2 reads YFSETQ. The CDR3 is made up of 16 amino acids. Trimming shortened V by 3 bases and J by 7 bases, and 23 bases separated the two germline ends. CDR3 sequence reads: CASSSTTTFNIGEQYF. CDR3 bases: TGCGCCAGCAGCTCAACTACCACTTTTAACATTGGGGAGCAGTACTTC.

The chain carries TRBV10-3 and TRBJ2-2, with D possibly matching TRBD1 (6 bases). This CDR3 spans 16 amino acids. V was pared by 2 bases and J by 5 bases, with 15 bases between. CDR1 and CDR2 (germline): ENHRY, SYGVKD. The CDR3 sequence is CAISEARTGWTGELFF. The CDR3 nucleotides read TGTGCCATCAGTGAGGCAAGAACAGGGTGGACCGGGGAGCTGTTTTTT.

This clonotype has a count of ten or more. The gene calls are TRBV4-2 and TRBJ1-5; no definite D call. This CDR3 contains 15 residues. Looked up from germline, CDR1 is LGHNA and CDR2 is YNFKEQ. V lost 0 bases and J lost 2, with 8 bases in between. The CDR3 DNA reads TGTGCCAGCAGCCAAGATTGGAGGGGCAATCAGCCCCAGCATTTT. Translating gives CASSQDWRGNQPQHF.

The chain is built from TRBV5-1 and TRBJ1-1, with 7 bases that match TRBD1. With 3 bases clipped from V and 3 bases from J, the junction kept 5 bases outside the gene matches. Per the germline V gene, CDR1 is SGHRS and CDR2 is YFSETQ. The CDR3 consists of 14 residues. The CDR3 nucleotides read TGCGCCAGCAGCTCGCGGGACAGATACACTGAAGCTTTCTTT. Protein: CASSSRDRYTEAFF.

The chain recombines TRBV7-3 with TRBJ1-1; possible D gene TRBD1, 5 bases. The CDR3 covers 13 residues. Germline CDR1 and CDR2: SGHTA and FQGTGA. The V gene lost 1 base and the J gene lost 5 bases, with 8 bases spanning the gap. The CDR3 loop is CASSLNGGTEAFF. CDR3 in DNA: TGTGCCAGCAGCTTAAATGGGGGGACTGAAGCTTTCTTT.

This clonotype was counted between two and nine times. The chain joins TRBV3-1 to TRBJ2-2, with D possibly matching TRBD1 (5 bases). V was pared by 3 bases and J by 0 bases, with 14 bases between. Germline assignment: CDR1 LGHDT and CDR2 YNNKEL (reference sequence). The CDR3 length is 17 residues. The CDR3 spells CASSHLYRGPNTGELFF. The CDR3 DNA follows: TGTGCCAGCAGCCACCTTTATAGGGGCCCGAACACCGGGGAGCTGTTTTTT.

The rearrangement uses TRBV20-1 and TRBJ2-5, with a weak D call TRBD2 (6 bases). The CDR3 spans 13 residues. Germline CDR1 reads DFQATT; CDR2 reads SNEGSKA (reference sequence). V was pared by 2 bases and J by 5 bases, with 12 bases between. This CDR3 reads CSARPPGEETQYF. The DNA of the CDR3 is TGCAGTGCTAGACCCCCGGGGGAGGAGACCCAGTACTTC.

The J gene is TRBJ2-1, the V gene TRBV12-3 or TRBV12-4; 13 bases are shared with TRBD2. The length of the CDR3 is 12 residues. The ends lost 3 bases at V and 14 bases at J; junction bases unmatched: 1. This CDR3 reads CASSFGTSGEFF. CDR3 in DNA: TGTGCCAGCAGTTTTGGGACTAGCGGGGAGTTCTTC.

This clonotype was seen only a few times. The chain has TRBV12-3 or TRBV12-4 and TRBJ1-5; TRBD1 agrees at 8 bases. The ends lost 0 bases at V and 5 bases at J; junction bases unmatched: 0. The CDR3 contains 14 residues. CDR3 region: CASSLARGHQPQHF. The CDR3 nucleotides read TGTGCCAGCAGTTTAGCCAGGGGGCATCAGCCCCAGCATTTT.

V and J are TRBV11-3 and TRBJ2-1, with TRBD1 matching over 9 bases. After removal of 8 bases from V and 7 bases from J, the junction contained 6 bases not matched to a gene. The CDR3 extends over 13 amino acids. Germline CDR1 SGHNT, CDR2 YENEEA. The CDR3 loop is CASGQGTGNEQFF. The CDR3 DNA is TGTGCCAGCGGTCAAGGGACAGGGAATGAGCAGTTCTTC.

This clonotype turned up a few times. The CDR3 DNA reads TGTGCCAGCAGCGTACTTGACAGGGCCTACGAGCAGTACGTC. Translation: CASSVLDRAYEQYV. The chain links TRBV7-9 to TRBJ2-7, with 7 bases that match TRBD1. This CDR3 has 14 amino acids. Germline CDR1 SEHNR, CDR2 FQNEAQ (reference sequence). Trimming at V came to 5 bases and at J to 2 bases, leaving 6 bases not matched to a gene.

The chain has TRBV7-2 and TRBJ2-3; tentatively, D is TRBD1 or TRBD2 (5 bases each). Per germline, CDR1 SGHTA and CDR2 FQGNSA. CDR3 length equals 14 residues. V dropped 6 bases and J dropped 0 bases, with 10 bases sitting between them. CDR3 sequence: CASRRGSSTDTQYF. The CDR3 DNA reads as TGTGCCAGCAGGAGGGGATCTAGCACAGATACGCAGTATTTT.

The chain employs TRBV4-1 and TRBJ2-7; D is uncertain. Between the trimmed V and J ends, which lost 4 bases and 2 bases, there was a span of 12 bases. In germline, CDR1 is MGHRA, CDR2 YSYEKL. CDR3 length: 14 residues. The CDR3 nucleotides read TGCGCCAGCAGCCCTTTTCCAGGAACCTACGAGCAGTACGTC. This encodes CASSPFPGTYEQYV.

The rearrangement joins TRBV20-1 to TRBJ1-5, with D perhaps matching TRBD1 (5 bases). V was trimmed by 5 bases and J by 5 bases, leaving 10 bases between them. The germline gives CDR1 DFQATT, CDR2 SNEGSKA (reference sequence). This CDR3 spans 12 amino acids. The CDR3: CSAWDGDQPQHF. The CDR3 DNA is TGCAGTGCTTGGGACGGAGATCAGCCCCAGCATTTT.

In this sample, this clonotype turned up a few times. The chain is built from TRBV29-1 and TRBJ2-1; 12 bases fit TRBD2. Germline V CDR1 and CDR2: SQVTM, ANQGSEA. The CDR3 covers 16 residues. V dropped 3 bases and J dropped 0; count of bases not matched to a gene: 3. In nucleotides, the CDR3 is TGCAGCGTTGAGGGGACTAGCGGGTACTCCTACAATGAGCAGTTCTTC. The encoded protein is CSVEGTSGYSYNEQFF.

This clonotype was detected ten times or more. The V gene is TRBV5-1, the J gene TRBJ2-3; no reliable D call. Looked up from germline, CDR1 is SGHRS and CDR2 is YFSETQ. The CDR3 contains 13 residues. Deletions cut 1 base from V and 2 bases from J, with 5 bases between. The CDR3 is CASSLISTDTQYF. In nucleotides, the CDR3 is TGCGCCAGCAGCTTGATATCCACAGATACGCAGTATTTT.

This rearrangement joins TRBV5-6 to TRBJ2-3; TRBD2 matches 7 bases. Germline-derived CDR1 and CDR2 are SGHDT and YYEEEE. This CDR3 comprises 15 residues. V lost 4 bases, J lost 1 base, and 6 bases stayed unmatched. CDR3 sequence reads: CASSPIAGRTDTQYF. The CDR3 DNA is TGTGCCAGCAGCCCGATAGCGGGCCGCACAGATACGCAGTATTTT.

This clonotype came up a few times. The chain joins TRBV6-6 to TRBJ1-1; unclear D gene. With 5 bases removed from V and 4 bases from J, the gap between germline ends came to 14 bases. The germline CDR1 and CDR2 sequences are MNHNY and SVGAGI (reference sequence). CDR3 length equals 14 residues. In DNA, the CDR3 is TGTGCCAGCAGTGACGGGTCTCTGGGCACTGAAGCTTTCTTT. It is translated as CASSDGSLGTEAFF.

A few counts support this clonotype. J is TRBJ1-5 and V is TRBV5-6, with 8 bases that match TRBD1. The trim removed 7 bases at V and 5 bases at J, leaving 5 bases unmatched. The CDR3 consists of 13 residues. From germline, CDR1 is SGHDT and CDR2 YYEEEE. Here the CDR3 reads CASSGTGDQPQHF. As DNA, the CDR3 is TGTGCCAGCTCCGGGACAGGCGATCAGCCCCAGCATTTT.

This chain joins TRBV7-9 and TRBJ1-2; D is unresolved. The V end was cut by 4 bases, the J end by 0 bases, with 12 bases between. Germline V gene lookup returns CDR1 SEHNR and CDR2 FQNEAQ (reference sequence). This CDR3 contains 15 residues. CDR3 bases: TGTGCCAGCAGCTCCAGCCTTACCACTAACTATGGCTACACCTTC. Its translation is CASSSSLTTNYGYTF.

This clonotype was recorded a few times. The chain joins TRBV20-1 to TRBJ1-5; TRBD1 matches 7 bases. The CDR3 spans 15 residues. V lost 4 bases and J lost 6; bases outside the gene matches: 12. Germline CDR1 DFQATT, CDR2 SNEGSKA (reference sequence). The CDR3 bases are TGCAGTGCTACCCGACAGGGCCCCTTCAGTCAGCCCCAGCATTTT. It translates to CSATRQGPFSQPQHF.